The subject of this entry is one TCR beta chain. This clone's antigen is unknown. Base-call qualities are not available, and no considerably larger clone is one nucleotide away. The CDR3 regions of human TCRbeta chains were analyzed by immunosequencing. The paper's processing steps were these. Repertoire TCRs were checked for matches against a reference library of SARS-CoV-2-specific TCRs that had been generated using the MIRA antigen-specificity platform. Breadth was defined as the fraction of unique TCRs that were SARS-CoV-2-associated, and depth was defined as the fraction of total T cells that were SARS-CoV-2-associated. Using the MIRA data, each spike-specific TCR was assigned both to the spike region to which the TCR was reactive and to a CD4 or CD8 class. Log10-transformed breadth and depth values were compared by one-way ANOVA with Sidak's multiple comparisons tests. TCRdb took this table from immuneACCESS and kept in-frame rearrangements with V and J called. Such tables lack part of the clones; where checked against another copy, unresolved V genes explain under half of the gap, and the rest is unexplained. The V and J calls and the clone size are those of that table, but D and trimming were determined from the DNA. The sample table holds approximately 120,000 clones, of which about 88% were seen once. The ten largest make up more than 3.5% of the sample.

The CDR3 runs 14 residues from the cysteine to the phenylalanine. Kept here is only the CDR3 DNA, which spans 42 bases and is read in frame from base 1. Trimming removed 5 bases from V and 3 bases from J; the gene matches leave 2 bases unexplained. Sequences MNHEY (CDR1) and SMNVEV (CDR2) are obtained from the germline V gene (reference sequence). This entry is derived from a study of T cell responses to AZD1222 COVID-19 vaccine (dated by TCRdb to the early 2020s). About the full investigation: AZD1222 recipients whose second dose came at about 4 weeks and those whose second dose came at about 12 weeks were combined into one group, since spike-specific TCR depth and breadth did not differ between the two schedules. TCR sequencing was performed for more than 230 trial participants, of whom around 200 were given two doses of AZD1222 and approximately 26 were given two doses of MenACWY control vaccine. Trial participants were enrolled by age into 18-55, 56-69 and 70-plus year subgroups, with approximately 150, 28 and 58 TCR-sequenced participants respectively. Study-wide conclusions, independent of this receptor: Conclusions about previously exposed vaccinees are limited, since just a handful of AZD1222 recipients were seropositive for SARS-CoV-2 at baseline. The 56-69-year group was small, and its depth increase did not reach significance, likely because of low power. Participants were mostly white British, with more females than males. The authors suggested clonal diversity may have been underestimated. No day 14 peak-response samples were available, so repertoires were characterized only after the peak T cell response. Reportedly, close to half of the unique spike-specific TCRs recognized epitopes lying outside the regions that are mutated in the B.1.351 and B.1.1.7 variants. After two AZD1222 doses, spike-specific TCR breadth and depth were significantly higher than at day 0 and than in MenACWY recipients. Vaccine-associated CD4 TCRs spanned the whole spike protein, with dominant responses in regions 160-218 and 743-854.

The time point tag for this specimen amounts to: baseline before first vaccination. The vaccinee samples were drawn from two UK trials, COV001 and COV002, one of which was a single-blind randomized controlled phase 2/3 trial testing AZD1222 (ChAdOx1 nCoV-19) in healthy adults. For TCRbeta chain sequencing, PBMC samples from trial participants were taken at day 0 and at day 28 after the second dose. The sequences come from peripheral blood, collected on day 0 of AZD1222 vaccination. In this chain, TRBV27 is recombined with TRBJ2-2; 8 middle bases align to TRBD1. This receptor was taken from an adult in good health. The nucleotide sequence reads TGTGCCAGCAGTAGGGACAGGTACACCGGGGAGCTGTTTTTT. Its translation reads: CASSRDRYTGELFF.